This T cell receptor beta chain was recovered during a study of beta chain features in type 1 diabetes (dated by TCRdb to the late 2010s). About the investigation overall: No differences in mean age, gender distribution, total cell number or subset yield were found between patients and healthy donors. The study compared TCRB repertoires of sorted circulating CD4+ T cell subsets between recently diagnosed type 1 diabetes patients and matched healthy donors. Regulatory and stem cell-like memory subsets were obtained from only 8 patients and roughly eight healthy donors, while naive and central memory subsets were obtained from all 28 donors. A total of roughly 110 million sorted cells were examined across all samples, and the number of cells per subset was strongly correlated with RNA yield. Overall results and qualifications from the work: HLA sub-analyses involved small numbers of individuals, so any influence of HLA type on TCRB rearrangement remained unresolved. Because cDNA rather than genomic DNA was sequenced, highly expressing activated cells could have been over-represented, although no difference in activation and CD3 levels was found between groups. A moderate but significant shortening of TCRB CDR3 length was observed in type 1 diabetes patients in all four CD4+ subsets. Shorter templates might be favored by PCR, yet because patient and control samples were amplified and corrected together, any such skew would affect both groups equally. Naive, central memory and regulatory TCRB repertoires appeared more similar among patients than among healthy donors. Fewer insertions and more nucleotide deletions at VDJ recombination sites were observed in patients with type 1 diabetes, implying thymic rearrangement abnormalities.

CDR1 and CDR2 are read off the germline V gene as SGHTA and FQGNSA. Deletion took 2 bases off V and 10 bases off J, with a span of 6 bases between the germline ends. The CDR3 holds 11 amino acids from the cysteine to the phenylalanine. This entry keeps only the CDR3 DNA: 33 bases, framed from base 1. The High Capacity cDNA Reverse Transcription Kit was used to reverse transcribe all of the isolated RNA, meaning that expressed TCRB transcripts were what got sequenced. Deep immunoSEQ sequencing was applied to naive, central memory and regulatory T cell samples, giving an average of roughly 3.3 million total reads per sample. After sorted cells were lysed in RLT buffer, RNA was extracted with DNase-treated RNeasy Micro or Mini kits, with the choice depending on cell number. Each cell subset was processed on its own to prevent cross-contamination, while patient and healthy donor samples were processed together. TCRB sequences were amplified from cDNA with the immunoSEQ multiplex PCR, producing 87-bp fragments spanning the CDR3 region. Amplicons were sequenced on the Illumina HiSeq platform. The study's own analysis went as follows. PCR bias was corrected computationally using synthetic template baselines, and reads within Hamming distance 2 were collapsed, with unmergeable singletons discarded. By aligning reads against IMGT, V, D and J genes, CDR3 length, and insertions or deletions at six rearrangement sites were assigned. Clonotype counts were normalized to sorted cell number within each subset before computing true diversity and Gini coefficients with the tcR R package. The overlap coefficient, calculated on TCRB nucleotide sequences, was used to measure repertoire sharing. Out-of-frame TCRB sequences from naive cells were analyzed to stand in for the pre-selection repertoire. TCRdb limited this immuneACCESS table to in-frame rearrangements with V and J called. A share of clones is missing; checked studies link under half to unresolved V genes, and the rest is unexplained. The V and J calls and clone size were taken over from that table, and D and trimming were inferred from the DNA. This sample lists around 500,000 clones; about an eighth were detected once. Over 0.035% of the sample comes from the top ten.

Each donor gave one peripheral blood draw, roughly 0.11 L on average, collected into heparinised tubes. Naive, central memory, regulatory and stem cell-like memory CD4+ T cells were sorted on a BD FACSAria II using a panel including CD45RO, CCR7, CD25, CD127, CD95 and CD27. All sorted populations exceeded 95% purity. PBMCs were separated immediately by Lymphoprep density gradient centrifugation and were stained directly, without being cultured. To minimize batch effects, samples were stained and sorted in pairs, one healthy donor with one patient per experiment. The sample holds a few counts of this clone. Its antigen is currently not known. The record has no base qualities; no much larger clone is one base away.

The rearranged chain carries TRBV7-2 and TRBJ2-1; no D gene is confidently identified. Sequencing was carried out using naive CD4+ T cells from blood. This sample's cell subset or site label indicates: true naive CD4+ T cells. This receptor was obtained from a woman aged 18-29 years in good health. The CDR3 region has the sequence CASSLRGEQFF. The DNA sequence is given as TGTGCCAGCAGCTTAAGAGGAGAGCAGTTCTTC.